The clone carrying this T cell receptor (beta chain) was seen a few times. The antigen is unknown. The data belong to a study of T cell repertoires in cytomegalovirus infection. Looked up from germline, CDR1 is SGHAT and CDR2 is FQNNGV. V was clipped by 3 bases and J by 5 bases, with 10 bases between them. The CDR3 is 13 residues long. TCRdb reprocessed the reads with MiXCR, giving one entry per CDR3 protein. The table records roughly 310,000 distinct CDR3 sequences, about 27% of them present only once. This chain links TRBV11-2 with TRBJ2-5, with unresolved D. The receptor was isolated from a human donor in good health (CMV status not recorded). Some clones in this sample may be carry-over from other donors' samples. The sequencing here drew on cultured PBMCs, taken from culture after CMV antigen stimulation. This CDR3 is CASSFTAVETQYF. As DNA, the CDR3 is TGTGCCAGCAGCTTTACGGCGGTGGAGACCCAGTACTTC. Looking up the rest from reference TRBV11-2 and TRBJ2-5 gives the full variable domain: EAGVAQSPRYKIIEKRQSVAFWCNPISGHATLYWYQQILGQGPKLLIQFQNNGVVDDSQLPKDRFSAERLKGVDSTLKIQPAKLEDSAVYLCASSFTAVETQYFGPGTRLLVL.